This TCR beta chain was sequenced in a study of blood T cell repertoires in COVID-19. Study information: The samples span acute and convalescent COVID-19 from the United States, Italy and Spain.

V was clipped by 3 bases and J by 0 bases; unmatched bases: 6. The germline CDR1 and CDR2 sequences are SGHNT and YYREEE (reference sequence). This CDR3 is 15 amino acids long. The repertoire was sequenced with immunoSEQ multiplex PCR; TCRdb's copy has only in-frame clones and lacks some. Of under 250,000 clones listed, 75% to 85% are singletons. What was sequenced was peripheral blood. The V call is TRBV5-4, the J call TRBJ2-7; 7 nucleotides line up with TRBD1. The receptor's source is a woman aged 70-85 years with COVID-19, enrolled during active disease. CDR3 residues: CASSSGTVVSYEQYF. CDR3 coding DNA: TGTGCCAGCAGCTCCGGGACAGTGGTCTCCTACGAGCAGTACTTC.